The text below deals with one T cell receptor (beta chain). What it binds is not known. V was trimmed by 5 bases and J by 6 bases, leaving 20 bases between them. CDR3 length: 15 amino acids. Germline-derived CDR1 and CDR2 are SEHNR and FQNEAQ (reference sequence). CD45RO-negative cells were positively selected for CCR7, leaving out terminally differentiated effector memory CD45RA+ cells. The data were obtained in a study of shared clonotypes between healthy human individuals. Profiling relied on immunoSEQ multiplex PCR, and the TCRdb table lists in-frame clones only, not all of them. The repertoire holds almost 700,000 clones, with about 90% as singletons. General study results and limits: Generally, naive subsets came out with larger estimated richness than memory subsets.

The source of this sequence is a man aged 30-40 years in good health. Sequencing was performed on naive CD8+ T cells sorted from blood. The V gene is TRBV7-9, the J gene TRBJ2-7; D perhaps matches TRBD2 (5 bases). CDR3 in amino acids: CASSARAPLRVEQYF. The CDR3 DNA reads TGTGCCAGCAGCGCCCGGGCTCCCCTGAGGGTCGAGCAGTACTTC.